These T cell receptor beta chains were read from a single sample in a study of blood T cell repertoires in COVID-19. The repertoire was sequenced with immunoSEQ multiplex PCR; TCRdb's copy has only in-frame clones and lacks some. This sample has about 250,000 clones; 85% to 90% occur once, and the top ten carry 2.4%. The sequenced sample was PBMCs or T cells enriched from blood (not recorded which). The source of these receptors is a woman in her late teens or twenties who had recovered from COVID-19. Both conserved end residues are part of each CDR3. The D gene is left open where the match is weak. Only part of the rows carry a size: once, few, many, or a class if the clone is expanded.

TRBV28	NA	TRBD1	TRBJ1-2	TGTGCCAGCAGTCCCGACAGGGTGAGTAACTATGGCTACACCTTC	CASSPDRVSNYGYTF
TRBV13	few	TRBD2	TRBJ2-1	TGTGCCAGCAGCAAAAGCGGGGGGGCGAATGAGCAGTTCTTC	CASSKSGGANEQFF
TRBV2	NA	TRBD2	TRBJ2-3	TGTGCCAGCGGTACTAGCGGAGTCACAGATACGCAGTATTTT	CASGTSGVTDTQYF
TRBV4-2	NA	TRBD2	TRBJ2-5	TGTGCCAGCAGCCAAGGCCTAGCGGGGGGTACGAGGGAGACCCAGTACTTC	CASSQGLAGGTRETQYF
TRBV7-6	NA	NA	TRBJ2-7	TGTGCCAGCAGCTTGGGGCAGGGAGGCAACGAGCAGTACTTC	CASSLGQGGNEQYF
TRBV3-1/TRBV3-2	NA	NA	TRBJ1-5	TGTGCCAGCAGCCAAGATCGGGGGACTCAAGGGCCCCAGCATTTT	CASSQDRGTQGPQHF
TRBV6-1	NA	TRBD1	TRBJ2-4	TGTGCCAGCAGTGAAGGGACAGGGGGCTGGGACATTCAGTACTTC	CASSEGTGGWDIQYF
TRBV7-8	NA	NA	TRBJ1-1	TGTGCCAGCAGCTCGGGCCCCGGGGGCACTGAAGCTTTCTTT	CASSSGPGGTEAFF
TRBV28	NA	NA	TRBJ2-3	TGTGCCAGCAGGACAGGTACCACCACAGATACGCAGTATTTT	CASRTGTTTDTQYF
TRBV6-2/TRBV6-3	once	NA	TRBJ1-2	TGTGCCAGCAGTCCGGCCAGGGTGGATGGCTACACCTTC	CASSPARVDGYTF
TRBV3-1/TRBV3-2	NA	NA	TRBJ1-4	TGTGCCAGCAGCCAACGAATAGGGGGTGAAAAACTGTTTTTT	CASSQRIGGEKLFF
TRBV27	NA	TRBD1	TRBJ1-2	TGTGCCAGCAGTACCACAGGGGGCGCTTGGTATGGCTACACCTTC	CASSTTGGAWYGYTF
TRBV5-4	NA	NA	TRBJ2-3	TGTGCCAGCAGCTTAGGAATAGCCCCAGATACGCAGTATTTT	CASSLGIAPDTQYF
TRBV19	NA	NA	TRBJ1-2	TGTGCCAGTAGTGCCCCGTCGAGGACAGCTAACTATGGCTACACCTTC	CASSAPSRTANYGYTF
TRBV29-1	NA	NA	TRBJ1-5	TGCAGCGTTGATCTTACAGGCAGGAATCAGCCCCAGCATTTT	CSVDLTGRNQPQHF
TRBV19	NA	NA	TRBJ2-1	TGTGCCTCCATGGAGGGGTTGGAAACTGAGCAGTTCTTC	CASMEGLETEQFF
TRBV25-1	NA	NA	TRBJ2-1	TGTGCCAGCAGTGAATTAGACTCCGGGAACCGCAATGAGCAGTTCTTC	CASSELDSGNRNEQFF
TRBV5-5	NA	TRBD2	TRBJ2-1	TGTGCCAGCAGCTTGGTAACGGGGGGGCCTAGGAATGAGCAGTTCTTC	CASSLVTGGPRNEQFF
TRBV27	NA	TRBD1	TRBJ1-6	TGTGCCAGCAGTTTTAAGTCTTTAGGGGGCACAACCTATAATTCACCCCTCCACTTT	CASSFKSLGGTTYNSPLHF
TRBV5-1	few	NA	TRBJ2-2	TGCGCCAGCAGAACAGAGAACACCGGGGAGCTGTTTTTT	CASRTENTGELFF
TRBV27	once	TRBD2	TRBJ2-1	TGTGCCAGCAGCCTAGCGGGGGGGATGTATGAGCAGTTCTTC	CASSLAGGMYEQFF
TRBV7-2	once	NA	TRBJ2-5	TGTGCCAGCAGCTCCAGTGGTGCGGGGGAGACCCAGTACTTC	CASSSSGAGETQYF
TRBV28	NA	TRBD1	TRBJ1-2	TGTGCCAGCACTCCTCGTCAGGGGGCTTATGGCTACACCTTC	CASTPRQGAYGYTF
TRBV12-3/TRBV12-4	NA	NA	TRBJ1-2	TGTGCCAGCAGTTTATCAGGGGATATTGGCTACACCTTC	CASSLSGDIGYTF
TRBV19	NA	NA	TRBJ1-2	TGTGCCAGCGAGCCCTACACAGGCAACTATGGCTACACCTTC	CASEPYTGNYGYTF
TRBV11-2	NA	NA	TRBJ1-1	TGTGCCAGCAGCGACGGGGACACTGAAGCTTTCTTT	CASSDGDTEAFF
TRBV2	NA	TRBD1	TRBJ1-1	TGTGCCAGCAGTCCCGACAGGGCCAAAGCTTTCTTT	CASSPDRAKAFF
TRBV6-1	NA	TRBD1	TRBJ1-6	TGTGCCAGCAGTGAGCGGACAGGTTCTAATTCACCCCTCCACTTT	CASSERTGSNSPLHF
TRBV3-1/TRBV3-2	NA	NA	TRBJ2-5	TGTGCCAGCAGCGCGGGACGTATAGAAGAGACCCAGTACTTC	CASSAGRIEETQYF
TRBV7-2	NA	TRBD1	TRBJ1-1	TGTGCCAGCAAGGGACAGCGGGCGACTGAAGCTTTCTTT	CASKGQRATEAFF
TRBV4-2	NA	TRBD1	TRBJ1-2	TGTGCCAGCAGCCAGGGACAGGTTAACTATGGCTACACCTTC	CASSQGQVNYGYTF
TRBV28	NA	TRBD1	TRBJ2-7	TGTGCCAGCAGTCCACGACAGGGGGTAGTCAACGAGCAGTACTTC	CASSPRQGVVNEQYF
TRBV10-1	few	NA	TRBJ2-4	TGCGCCAGCAGCTCGGACTGGGCTGCAAACATTCAGTACTTC	CASSSDWAANIQYF
TRBV5-1	NA	TRBD1	TRBJ1-1	TGCGCCAGCCATAGGAAAGAGACAGGGGAGAGGGACACTGAAGCTTTCTTT	CASHRKETGERDTEAFF
TRBV3-1/TRBV3-2	NA	TRBD1	TRBJ2-1	TGTGCCAGCAGCCAAGGGCGACAGGGCCATGAGCAGTTCTTC	CASSQGRQGHEQFF
TRBV12-3/TRBV12-4	NA	NA	TRBJ1-2	TGTGGGTCGGGACAAGGGCTCGGCTACACCTTC	CGSGQGLGYTF
TRBV6-5	NA	NA	TRBJ2-7	TGTGCCAGCAGGGCGGCCTCTGTGGACGAGCAGTACTTC	CASRAASVDEQYF
TRBV28	NA	TRBD1	TRBJ1-5	TGTGCCAGCAGTGTCAGGGGGCTAAATAGCAATCAGCCCCAGCATTTT	CASSVRGLNSNQPQHF
TRBV24-1	NA	TRBD1	TRBJ2-7	TGTGCCACCAGTGCTACCGACAGGGGTCACGAGCAGTACTTC	CATSATDRGHEQYF
TRBV9	NA	NA	TRBJ2-3	TGTGCCAGCAGCGCGGGGGGCACAGATACGCAGTATTTT	CASSAGGTDTQYF
TRBV4-1	NA	NA	TRBJ2-7	TGCGCCAGCAGCCATGCCTCAGGGGCAGGAAGCGAGCAGTACTTC	CASSHASGAGSEQYF
TRBV28	NA	NA	TRBJ1-4	TGTGCCAGCAGTTTAGCGGGGGCTGGGGGAGAAAAACTGTTTTTT	CASSLAGAGGEKLFF
TRBV6-5	NA	NA	TRBJ1-2	TGTGCCAGCAGTTCGGACAGTGGAGGCTACACCTTC	CASSSDSGGYTF
TRBV6-5	NA	NA	TRBJ2-2	TGTGCCAGCTTCGGGGGGCCGCGGACCGGGGAGCTGTTTTTT	CASFGGPRTGELFF
TRBV19	NA	NA	TRBJ1-1	TGTGCCAGTAGTATGAGACAGCCTAACACTGAAGCTTTCTTT	CASSMRQPNTEAFF
TRBV2	NA	TRBD1	TRBJ1-1	TGTGCCAGCAGCTGGGACTGGGACAGCGAAGCTTTCTTT	CASSWDWDSEAFF
TRBV11-2	once	TRBD1	TRBJ1-6	TGTGCCAGCAGCCCCATCTTACCTGGACAGGGGCATTATTCACCCCTCCACTTT	CASSPILPGQGHYSPLHF
TRBV28	NA	NA	TRBJ2-5	TGTGCCAGCAGTTCCACGCCGGGGACCCAGTACTTC	CASSSTPGTQYF
TRBV5-6	NA	NA	TRBJ1-5	TGTGCCAGCAGCTTGGCCAGGGGACGGATCAATCAGCCCCAGCATTTT	CASSLARGRINQPQHF
TRBV5-1	NA	NA	TRBJ2-1	TGCGCCAGCAGCCCGCCGATAGGGGGGGGCTACAATGAGCAGTTCTTC	CASSPPIGGGYNEQFF
TRBV27	NA	TRBD2	TRBJ2-3	TGTGCCAGCAGTTTATGGGGCGGGGGGCCAACAGATACGCAGTATTTT	CASSLWGGGPTDTQYF
TRBV4-1	NA	TRBD1	TRBJ1-5	TGCGCCAGCAGCCAAGAAAACAGGGGTAATCAGCCCCAGCATTTT	CASSQENRGNQPQHF
TRBV7-2	NA	TRBD1	TRBJ1-6	TGTGCCAGCAGCTTCGGGGACAGGGAGAATTCACCCCTCCACTTT	CASSFGDRENSPLHF
TRBV5-1	NA	TRBD1	TRBJ1-2	TGCGCCAGCAGCATAGACAGGGGGCTCCGCTATGGCTACACCTTC	CASSIDRGLRYGYTF
TRBV5-6	NA	NA	TRBJ2-3	TGTGCCAGCAGCCTCAGCGGGAGCACAGATACGCAGTATTTT	CASSLSGSTDTQYF
TRBV19	NA	TRBD1	TRBJ2-5	TGTGCCAGTAAGACAGGGGGACAAGAGACCCAGTACTTC	CASKTGGQETQYF
TRBV10-1	few	TRBD1	TRBJ2-3	TGCGCCAGCAGTATTGACAGGGCTAGCACAGATACGCAGTATTTT	CASSIDRASTDTQYF